A selection of T cell receptor beta chains follows, all from one sample in a study of blood T cell repertoires in COVID-19. Some clones are missing from TCRdb's copy, which holds only in-frame ones; the method was immunoSEQ multiplex PCR. The sample shows over 100,000 clones, around nine tenths of them seen only once. The sample consisted of peripheral blood. The receptor source for this set is a woman in her sixties or seventies with COVID-19, enrolled during active disease. The CDR3 runs from the conserved cysteine through the conserved F or W. The order of the fields is CDR3 DNA, CDR3 protein, V gene, clone size, D gene, J gene. The D gene is left open where the match is weak. Clone size is not always given. Where it is, it says once, few, many or a class for expanded clones.

TGTGCCAGCAGCTTAAGACAGGGGGGCTTGACCTACTGGGAGCAGTACTTC	CASSLRQGGLTYWEQYF	TRBV7-9	-	TRBD1	TRBJ2-7
TGTGCCAGCAGCCAGAGGGAGGGGGGGTCAGGCCAAGAGACCCAGTACTTC	CASSQREGGSGQETQYF	TRBV7-9	-	-	TRBJ2-5
TGCGCCAGCAGCTTGGATGGACAGGGGGACACTGAAGCTTTCTTT	CASSLDGQGDTEAFF	TRBV5-1	-	TRBD1	TRBJ1-1
TGCGCCAGCAGTCTGAAGGGGGTCAGGGGTGACACCGGGGAGCTGTTTTTT	CASSLKGVRGDTGELFF	TRBV5-1	few	-	TRBJ2-2
TGTGCCAGCACCCTCGGGGGGACAGATACGCAGTATTTT	CASTLGGTDTQYF	TRBV6-5	-	TRBD2	TRBJ2-3
TGTGCCATACAAGAAATGGGACAGGGCAGTGGAAACACCATATATTTT	CAIQEMGQGSGNTIYF	TRBV10-3	-	TRBD1	TRBJ1-3
TGTGCCAGCAGCCCCACCCACCCGGAGGGAAATGAGCAGTTCTTC	CASSPTHPEGNEQFF	TRBV3-1/TRBV3-2	few	-	TRBJ2-1
TGTGCCAGTAGTGAGGAAGGAGAGACCCAGTACTTC	CASSEEGETQYF	TRBV19	-	-	TRBJ2-5
TGCGCCAGCCTAAGGTCGGGGGGCAAAGGCAATCAGCCCCAGCATTTT	CASLRSGGKGNQPQHF	TRBV5-1	-	-	TRBJ1-5
TGTGCCAGTAGTACAGAGCGGGGGAACACCGGGGAGCTGTTTTTT	CASSTERGNTGELFF	TRBV19	-	TRBD2	TRBJ2-2
TGTGCCAGCAGAGCTAGCGGGGGCTACTACGAGCAGTACTTC	CASRASGGYYEQYF	TRBV2	once	TRBD2	TRBJ2-7
TGTGCCAGCAGCCAAGGGACAGGGATTACCTCCTACGAGCAGTACTTC	CASSQGTGITSYEQYF	TRBV3-1/TRBV3-2	-	TRBD1	TRBJ2-7
TGCGCCAGCAGCCCGAGGGACAGGTCAGGTCAAGAGACCCAGTACTTC	CASSPRDRSGQETQYF	TRBV5-1	-	TRBD1	TRBJ2-5